The text below deals with one T cell receptor (beta chain). Its antigen remains unknown. The CDR3 totals 15 residues. In germline, CDR1 is SGHTA, CDR2 FQGNSA. V was cut by 5 bases and J by 0 bases, with 11 bases left in between. A linear amplification protocol produced the TCR libraries from 500 ng of total RNA. TCRdb processed the reads anew with MiXCR; each CDR3 protein has one entry. Among approximately 180,000 distinct CDR3 sequences listed, 65% to 75% were seen once. The sample is drawn from a study of healthy donors' naive CD4 and CD8 T cells. Study results and caveats: Positive CDR3 charge linked to CD4+ cells, negative to CD8+ cells. Alpha and beta chains were sequenced in bulk without pairing.

This clonotype was obtained from a pool of human donors in good health; the sample pools cells from several healthy donors. Sequencing used naive CD4+ and CD8+ T cells sorted from blood, pooled from several donors. The chain uses TRBV7-2 and TRBJ2-1, with D possibly TRBD1 on 5 matching bases. The DNA for the CDR3 is TGTGCCAGCAGCGGCCGACAGAGCTCCTACAATGAGCAGTTCTTC. Protein sequence: CASSGRQSSYNEQFF.